This T cell receptor beta chain originates from a study of T cells in Graves' hyperthyroidism and ophthalmopathy. Whole-study findings and limits: Within blood appeared most thyroid clonotypes that had expanded above 0.001.

Patients aged 18 to 65 with hyperthyroidism were newly diagnosed, with duration under 2 months. Each 10 ml fresh peripheral blood draw supplied the PBMCs. This clonotype was counted a few times. The target antigen is unknown. J gave up 8 bases and V 4 bases, and 8 bases lay outside the gene matches. The germline CDR1 and CDR2 sequences are SGHTA and FQGTGA. This CDR3 spans 15 amino acids. The source material, RNA transcripts, was used to amplify TCR beta CDR3 regions. The primer set for the first-round RT-PCR of the TCR CDR3 was HTBI. TCRdb independently ran MiXCR on the multiplex PCR reads; one entry per CDR3 protein. The data contain about 360,000 distinct CDR3 sequences, around 14% of them singletons.

The chain couples TRBV7-3 to TRBJ2-1; 10 bases align to TRBD2. This clonotype originated in a woman younger than 35 with Graves' hyperthyroidism. The sample taken for sequencing was blood. CDR3 region: CASSYKRGGRDEQFF. In DNA form, the CDR3 reads TGTGCCAGCAGCTATAAGCGGGGGGGTCGGGATGAGCAGTTCTTC.